A selection of T cell receptor beta chains follows, all from one sample in a study of blood T cell repertoires in COVID-19. The data were produced by immunoSEQ multiplex PCR, yet TCRdb's version contains in-frame clones alone and is incomplete. Counted here are around 170,000 clones, about four fifths occurring once; the ten biggest clones make up approximately 12%. Source material: PBMCs or T cells enriched from blood (not recorded which). The receptors come from a man aged 50-59 years who had recovered from COVID-19. Each CDR3 is given with its conserved first and last residue. Fields, in order: V gene, J gene, D gene, clone size, CDR3 DNA, CDR3 protein. The D gene is left open where the match is weak. Expanded clones get a size class; other rows say once, few or many, or leave the size out.

>TRBV18|TRBJ1-1|NA|NA
TGTGCCAGCTCACCACCACCGGGGAACACTGAAGCTTTCTTT
CASSPPPGNTEAFF
>TRBV9|TRBJ1-1|NA|NA
TGTGCCAGCAGCGTAGGCTTGGGAGGGTCTGAAGCTTTCTTT
CASSVGLGGSEAFF
>TRBV2|TRBJ1-5|TRBD1|NA
TGTGCCAGCAGCCTAGAGGGGGCAAGGCAGCCCCAGCATTTT
CASSLEGARQPQHF
>TRBV18|TRBJ1-5|NA|NA
TGTGCCAGCTCACCAAGACAGAGCAATCAGCCCCAGCATTTT
CASSPRQSNQPQHF
>TRBV20-1|TRBJ2-7|NA|NA
TGCAGTGCTCGTGACAGGACTAATAAACGCTCCTACGAGCAGTACTTC
CSARDRTNKRSYEQYF
>TRBV28|TRBJ1-5|TRBD1|NA
TGTGCCAGCATGATGCTAACCCAGGGGGCGATCAATCAGCCCCAGCATTTT
CASMMLTQGAINQPQHF
>TRBV5-5|TRBJ2-1|NA|NA
TGTGCCAGCAGCTTCCGGGACTTTGGGTACAATGAGCAGTTCTTC
CASSFRDFGYNEQFF
>TRBV12-5|TRBJ1-2|NA|NA
TGTGCTAGTGGCTCGTTAGGCTACACCTTC
CASGSLGYTF
>TRBV27|TRBJ2-1|NA|NA
TGTGCCAGCACCTCAGGGGAAGGGGGATACAATGAGCAGTTCTTC
CASTSGEGGYNEQFF
>TRBV7-8|TRBJ2-1|TRBD2|NA
TGTGCCAGCAGCTTAGCGGGGGGGGGAAACAATGAGCAGTTCTTC
CASSLAGGGNNEQFF
>TRBV7-9|TRBJ2-3|TRBD2|NA
TGTGCCAGCAGCCGGACTAGCGGGGGGGCCGGAGATACGCAGTATTTT
CASSRTSGGAGDTQYF
>TRBV12-3/TRBV12-4|TRBJ2-5|TRBD1|once
TGTGCCAGCAGTCCAGGGGGCGGAGAGACCCAGTACTTC
CASSPGGGETQYF
>TRBV5-4|TRBJ1-2|TRBD1|NA
TGTGCCAGCAGCCCCGGTCGGGACAGGGGGTTGGGTGGCTACACCTTC
CASSPGRDRGLGGYTF
>TRBV4-2|TRBJ2-3|TRBD2|NA
TGTGCCAGCAGCCAAGCACGTAGCGGGGGGTCCACAGATACGCAGTATTTT
CASSQARSGGSTDTQYF
>TRBV6-5|TRBJ1-5|TRBD1|few
TGTGCCAGCAGGAATACCGGACAGGGCGGTCAGCCCCAGCATTTT
CASRNTGQGGQPQHF
>TRBV2|TRBJ2-1|TRBD2|NA
TGTGCCAGCAAGCGGGGGCCCTCCGAGAGCAATGAGCAGTTCTTC
CASKRGPSESNEQFF
>TRBV7-6|TRBJ2-1|NA|NA
TGTGCCAGCCGCTGGGGGGACAATGAGCAGTTCTTC
CASRWGDNEQFF
>TRBV10-3|TRBJ2-7|NA|NA
TGTGCCATCTGGACTCCGGGCCTGGAATCCTACGAGCAGTACTTC
CAIWTPGLESYEQYF
>TRBV7-9|TRBJ1-2|NA|few
TGTGCCAGCAGCTTAGTTGGGACATCGAGCTATGGCTACACCTTC
CASSLVGTSSYGYTF
>TRBV28|TRBJ2-2|NA|few
TGTGCCAGCACCCCTGGGGCGGGGAGAAGGCACGCGAACACCGGGGAGCTGTTTTTT
CASTPGAGRRHANTGELFF
>TRBV6-6|TRBJ2-7|TRBD2|NA
TGTGCCAGCGGTTTAGCGGGGGCCTACGAGCAGTACTTC
CASGLAGAYEQYF
>TRBV27|TRBJ1-1|NA|many
TGTGCCAGCAGTTTCAAGGGGCGCACTGAAGCTTTCTTT
CASSFKGRTEAFF
>TRBV28|TRBJ1-6|NA|few
TGTGCCAGCAGCACCCCCCCGGTAGAGAGCTCACCCCTCCACTTT
CASSTPPVESSPLHF
>TRBV18|TRBJ2-7|TRBD1|NA
TGTGCCAGCTCACCAATGGACAGGGCCGAGCAGTACTTC
CASSPMDRAEQYF
>TRBV27|TRBJ2-1|NA|NA
NA
CASSSSREQFF
>TRBV10-3|TRBJ2-5|NA|NA
TGTGCCATCGCAAGGACAGAAGAGACCCAGTACTTC
CAIARTEETQYF
>TRBV27|TRBJ1-2|TRBD1|NA
TGTGCCAGCAGTTTAGCAGGGGGCTGGGGCTACACCTTC
CASSLAGGWGYTF
>TRBV6-1|TRBJ1-2|NA|NA
TGTGCCAGCAGTGAAGCCCTTGGACAGATTGGCTACACCTTC
CASSEALGQIGYTF
>TRBV7-9|TRBJ1-4|NA|NA
TGTGCCAGCGGTTCCCAAAGCAGGGCCGGTGAAAAACTGTTTTTT
CASGSQSRAGEKLFF
>TRBV6-5|TRBJ1-4|NA|NA
TGTGCCAGCACCAAAACCGGGACAACATCTGAAAAACTGTTTTTT
CASTKTGTTSEKLFF
>TRBV6-5|TRBJ2-7|TRBD2|once
TGTGCCAGCAGTTACTCGAATAGCGGGGGTACCTACGAGCAGTACTTC
CASSYSNSGGTYEQYF
>TRBV28|TRBJ1-2|NA|NA
TGTGCCAGCAGCCTACGTTCCTATGGCTACACCTTC
CASSLRSYGYTF
>TRBV19|TRBJ1-6|NA|NA
TGTGCCAGTAGTATGGCTTTCACGAATTCACCCCTCCACTTT
CASSMAFTNSPLHF
>TRBV7-2|TRBJ2-3|TRBD2|NA
TGTGCCAGCAGCTTAGGGCTAGCGGGGGAGATAGATACGCAGTATTTT
CASSLGLAGEIDTQYF
>TRBV3-1/TRBV3-2|TRBJ2-5|NA|NA
TGTGCCAGCAGCCAAGATCAGGGTCTTCAAGAGACCCAGTACTTC
CASSQDQGLQETQYF
>TRBV9|TRBJ2-7|NA|once
TGTGCCAGCAGCCGACAGGACACCTACGAGCAGTACTTC
CASSRQDTYEQYF
>TRBV5-4|TRBJ1-6|NA|NA
TGTGCCAGCAGCCGAGGTACTGGCCATAATTCACCCCTCCACTTT
CASSRGTGHNSPLHF
>TRBV27|TRBJ1-5|TRBD1|once
TGTGCCAGCAAACCGGGACAGAGATTCAATCAGCCCCAGCATTTT
CASKPGQRFNQPQHF
>TRBV28|TRBJ2-5|NA|NA
TGTGCCAGCAGGGGGTTTGGGGGCGGGGAGACCCAGTACTTC
CASRGFGGGETQYF
>TRBV30|TRBJ1-2|NA|NA
TGTGCCTGGAACTTGGGGGGGAAAGATGGCTACACCTTC
CAWNLGGKDGYTF